A selection of T cell receptor beta chains follows, all from one sample in a study of technical replicates of blood from a handful of donors. The data were produced by immunoSEQ multiplex PCR, yet TCRdb's version contains in-frame clones alone and is incomplete. The table includes about 100,000 clones, approximately 94% detected once. The sequenced material came from T cells isolated from PBMCs. The receptors come from a human donor in good health. CDR3s include the opening cysteine and the closing phenylalanine or tryptophan. D genes are given only for firm matches. For some rows the clone size is stated as once, few or many, or as a class when expanded; others skip it.

>NA|TRBD1|TRBJ1-1|TRBV9
TGTGCCAGCAGCGCGGACGGGACAGCTAACACTGAAGCTTTCTTT
CASSADGTANTEAFF
>NA|TRBD2|TRBJ2-1|TRBV5-1
TGCGCCAGCAGCCCGAGGCGGGAGGGAGGGCAGTTCTTC
CASSPRREGGQFF
>NA|TRBD2|TRBJ2-3|TRBV29-1
TGCAGCGTTGTAGCGGGATCCAGCACAGATACGCAGTATTTT
CSVVAGSSTDTQYF
>once|TRBD1|TRBJ2-7|TRBV5-4
TGTGCCAGCAGCTCTCGACAGGGGGCGGGCGAGCAGTACTTC
CASSSRQGAGEQYF
>once|NA|TRBJ2-3|TRBV4-1
TGCGCCAGCAGGATGAGCGGGACACCTAGCACAGATACGCAGTATTTT
CASRMSGTPSTDTQYF
>NA|NA|TRBJ1-1|TRBV2
TGTGCCAGCAGTGTGTTGGCTCCGAACACTGAAGCTTTCTTT
CASSVLAPNTEAFF
>NA|TRBD1|TRBJ2-1|TRBV5-8
TGTGCCAGCAGCCAACAGCGGACAGGGTACCATGAGCAGTTCTTC
CASSQQRTGYHEQFF
>NA|TRBD1|TRBJ1-5|TRBV5-1
TGCGCCAGCAGCCGCGAGGGACAGATAAATCAGCCCCAGCATTTT
CASSREGQINQPQHF
>NA|NA|TRBJ2-2|TRBV2
TGTGCCACCCAACTAGGGGAGCTGTTTTTT
CATQLGELFF
>few|NA|TRBJ2-1|TRBV6-5
TGTGCCAGCAGTTACTCAGGGAGCTCCTACAATGAGCAGTTCTTC
CASSYSGSSYNEQFF
>NA|TRBD1|TRBJ1-1|TRBV6-1
TGTGCCAGCAGTGAACGGCAGGGGGGCTTGGACACTGAAGCTTTCTTT
CASSERQGGLDTEAFF
>NA|NA|TRBJ2-7|TRBV6-5
TGTGCCAGCAGTACAAGGACAGCCCCCTACGAGCAGTACTTC
CASSTRTAPYEQYF
>NA|NA|TRBJ2-5|TRBV7-3
TGTGCCAGCGTAGAAGAGACCCAGTACTTC
CASVEETQYF
>NA|TRBD2|TRBJ2-1|TRBV2
TGTGCCAGCACCCACGGGTCTAGCGGGAGCGATGAGCAGTTCTTC
CASTHGSSGSDEQFF
>NA|NA|TRBJ1-5|TRBV7-6
TGTGCCAGCAGCTCTCGTACACGTGCCCAGCCCCAGCATTTT
CASSSRTRAQPQHF
>NA|NA|TRBJ1-2|TRBV2
TGTGCCGGATCCAGCCCCCAGGGCCCTAGGTATGGCTACACCTTC
CAGSSPQGPRYGYTF
>NA|NA|TRBJ1-2|TRBV6-5
TGTGCCAGCAGTTACTCTCGGGGGAATAACTATGGCTACACCTTC
CASSYSRGNNYGYTF
>NA|NA|TRBJ2-7|TRBV9
TGTGCCAGCAGCGTAGATCCTAGCTCCTACGAGCAGTACTTC
CASSVDPSSYEQYF
>NA|NA|TRBJ2-7|TRBV28
TGTGCCAGCAGTGCCTCCTACGGCGAGCAGTACTTC
CASSASYGEQYF
>once|NA|TRBJ1-5|TRBV6-1
TGTGCTGGGGCAGCCATCAATAGCAATCAGCCCCAGCATTTT
CAGAAINSNQPQHF
>once|NA|TRBJ2-7|TRBV28
TGTGCCAGCAGTAGGTTACTAAAATTAACCTACGAGCAGTACTTC
CASSRLLKLTYEQYF
>NA|NA|TRBJ1-1|TRBV7-9
TGTGCCAGCAGCTTATCCGGGACTGAAGCTTTCTTT
CASSLSGTEAFF
>NA|TRBD2|TRBJ2-3|TRBV6-5
TGTGCCAGCAGTTACAAAGCGGGATACACAGATACGCAGTATTTT
CASSYKAGYTDTQYF
>NA|NA|TRBJ2-7|TRBV6-5
TGTGCCAGCAGTTACTCCCGATTTAGCGAGCAGTACTTC
CASSYSRFSEQYF
>NA|TRBD1|TRBJ2-2|TRBV9
TGTGCCAGCAGCGAGACAGGGGTGGAAGGGGAGCTGTTTTTT
CASSETGVEGELFF
>NA|NA|TRBJ2-5|TRBV5-1
TGCGCCAGCAGCACATCAGGGATCGGGCGAGAGACCCAGTACTTC
CASSTSGIGRETQYF
>NA|TRBD2|TRBJ2-3|TRBV19
TGTGCCAGTAGCCAAGCGGGGCCTGGGCAGTATTTT
CASSQAGPGQYF
>NA|NA|TRBJ2-5|TRBV18
TGTGCCAGCTCACCACCCTTCGAAGAGACCCAGTACTTC
CASSPPFEETQYF
>NA|TRBD1|TRBJ2-7|TRBV7-9
TGTGCCAGCAGCCCGGGACAGCTCTACGAGCAGTACTTC
CASSPGQLYEQYF
>NA|NA|TRBJ2-5|TRBV5-1
TGCGCCAGCAGCCCGGGACACCGGTCAGAAGAGACCCAGTACTTC
CASSPGHRSEETQYF
>NA|NA|TRBJ1-1|TRBV6-5
TGTGCCAGCAGTTACTCCGGAGACGGCACTGAAGCTTTCTTT
CASSYSGDGTEAFF